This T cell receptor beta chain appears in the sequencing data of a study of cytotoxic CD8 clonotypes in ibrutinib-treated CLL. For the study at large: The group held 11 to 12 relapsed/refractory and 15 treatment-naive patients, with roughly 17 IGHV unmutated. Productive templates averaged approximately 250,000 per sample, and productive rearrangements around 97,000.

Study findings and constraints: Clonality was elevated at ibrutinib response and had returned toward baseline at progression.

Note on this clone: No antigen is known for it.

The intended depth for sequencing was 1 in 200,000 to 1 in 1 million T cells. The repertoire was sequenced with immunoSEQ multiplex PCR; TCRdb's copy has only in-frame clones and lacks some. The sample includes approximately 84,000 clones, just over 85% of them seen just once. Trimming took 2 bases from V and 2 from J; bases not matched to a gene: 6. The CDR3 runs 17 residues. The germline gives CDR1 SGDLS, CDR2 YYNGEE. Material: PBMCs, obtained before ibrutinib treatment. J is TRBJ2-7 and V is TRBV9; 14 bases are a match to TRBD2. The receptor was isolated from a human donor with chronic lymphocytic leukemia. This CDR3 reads CASSVGLAGALTYEQYF. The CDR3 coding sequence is TGTGCCAGCAGCGTGGGACTAGCGGGGGCCCTAACCTACGAGCAGTACTTC.